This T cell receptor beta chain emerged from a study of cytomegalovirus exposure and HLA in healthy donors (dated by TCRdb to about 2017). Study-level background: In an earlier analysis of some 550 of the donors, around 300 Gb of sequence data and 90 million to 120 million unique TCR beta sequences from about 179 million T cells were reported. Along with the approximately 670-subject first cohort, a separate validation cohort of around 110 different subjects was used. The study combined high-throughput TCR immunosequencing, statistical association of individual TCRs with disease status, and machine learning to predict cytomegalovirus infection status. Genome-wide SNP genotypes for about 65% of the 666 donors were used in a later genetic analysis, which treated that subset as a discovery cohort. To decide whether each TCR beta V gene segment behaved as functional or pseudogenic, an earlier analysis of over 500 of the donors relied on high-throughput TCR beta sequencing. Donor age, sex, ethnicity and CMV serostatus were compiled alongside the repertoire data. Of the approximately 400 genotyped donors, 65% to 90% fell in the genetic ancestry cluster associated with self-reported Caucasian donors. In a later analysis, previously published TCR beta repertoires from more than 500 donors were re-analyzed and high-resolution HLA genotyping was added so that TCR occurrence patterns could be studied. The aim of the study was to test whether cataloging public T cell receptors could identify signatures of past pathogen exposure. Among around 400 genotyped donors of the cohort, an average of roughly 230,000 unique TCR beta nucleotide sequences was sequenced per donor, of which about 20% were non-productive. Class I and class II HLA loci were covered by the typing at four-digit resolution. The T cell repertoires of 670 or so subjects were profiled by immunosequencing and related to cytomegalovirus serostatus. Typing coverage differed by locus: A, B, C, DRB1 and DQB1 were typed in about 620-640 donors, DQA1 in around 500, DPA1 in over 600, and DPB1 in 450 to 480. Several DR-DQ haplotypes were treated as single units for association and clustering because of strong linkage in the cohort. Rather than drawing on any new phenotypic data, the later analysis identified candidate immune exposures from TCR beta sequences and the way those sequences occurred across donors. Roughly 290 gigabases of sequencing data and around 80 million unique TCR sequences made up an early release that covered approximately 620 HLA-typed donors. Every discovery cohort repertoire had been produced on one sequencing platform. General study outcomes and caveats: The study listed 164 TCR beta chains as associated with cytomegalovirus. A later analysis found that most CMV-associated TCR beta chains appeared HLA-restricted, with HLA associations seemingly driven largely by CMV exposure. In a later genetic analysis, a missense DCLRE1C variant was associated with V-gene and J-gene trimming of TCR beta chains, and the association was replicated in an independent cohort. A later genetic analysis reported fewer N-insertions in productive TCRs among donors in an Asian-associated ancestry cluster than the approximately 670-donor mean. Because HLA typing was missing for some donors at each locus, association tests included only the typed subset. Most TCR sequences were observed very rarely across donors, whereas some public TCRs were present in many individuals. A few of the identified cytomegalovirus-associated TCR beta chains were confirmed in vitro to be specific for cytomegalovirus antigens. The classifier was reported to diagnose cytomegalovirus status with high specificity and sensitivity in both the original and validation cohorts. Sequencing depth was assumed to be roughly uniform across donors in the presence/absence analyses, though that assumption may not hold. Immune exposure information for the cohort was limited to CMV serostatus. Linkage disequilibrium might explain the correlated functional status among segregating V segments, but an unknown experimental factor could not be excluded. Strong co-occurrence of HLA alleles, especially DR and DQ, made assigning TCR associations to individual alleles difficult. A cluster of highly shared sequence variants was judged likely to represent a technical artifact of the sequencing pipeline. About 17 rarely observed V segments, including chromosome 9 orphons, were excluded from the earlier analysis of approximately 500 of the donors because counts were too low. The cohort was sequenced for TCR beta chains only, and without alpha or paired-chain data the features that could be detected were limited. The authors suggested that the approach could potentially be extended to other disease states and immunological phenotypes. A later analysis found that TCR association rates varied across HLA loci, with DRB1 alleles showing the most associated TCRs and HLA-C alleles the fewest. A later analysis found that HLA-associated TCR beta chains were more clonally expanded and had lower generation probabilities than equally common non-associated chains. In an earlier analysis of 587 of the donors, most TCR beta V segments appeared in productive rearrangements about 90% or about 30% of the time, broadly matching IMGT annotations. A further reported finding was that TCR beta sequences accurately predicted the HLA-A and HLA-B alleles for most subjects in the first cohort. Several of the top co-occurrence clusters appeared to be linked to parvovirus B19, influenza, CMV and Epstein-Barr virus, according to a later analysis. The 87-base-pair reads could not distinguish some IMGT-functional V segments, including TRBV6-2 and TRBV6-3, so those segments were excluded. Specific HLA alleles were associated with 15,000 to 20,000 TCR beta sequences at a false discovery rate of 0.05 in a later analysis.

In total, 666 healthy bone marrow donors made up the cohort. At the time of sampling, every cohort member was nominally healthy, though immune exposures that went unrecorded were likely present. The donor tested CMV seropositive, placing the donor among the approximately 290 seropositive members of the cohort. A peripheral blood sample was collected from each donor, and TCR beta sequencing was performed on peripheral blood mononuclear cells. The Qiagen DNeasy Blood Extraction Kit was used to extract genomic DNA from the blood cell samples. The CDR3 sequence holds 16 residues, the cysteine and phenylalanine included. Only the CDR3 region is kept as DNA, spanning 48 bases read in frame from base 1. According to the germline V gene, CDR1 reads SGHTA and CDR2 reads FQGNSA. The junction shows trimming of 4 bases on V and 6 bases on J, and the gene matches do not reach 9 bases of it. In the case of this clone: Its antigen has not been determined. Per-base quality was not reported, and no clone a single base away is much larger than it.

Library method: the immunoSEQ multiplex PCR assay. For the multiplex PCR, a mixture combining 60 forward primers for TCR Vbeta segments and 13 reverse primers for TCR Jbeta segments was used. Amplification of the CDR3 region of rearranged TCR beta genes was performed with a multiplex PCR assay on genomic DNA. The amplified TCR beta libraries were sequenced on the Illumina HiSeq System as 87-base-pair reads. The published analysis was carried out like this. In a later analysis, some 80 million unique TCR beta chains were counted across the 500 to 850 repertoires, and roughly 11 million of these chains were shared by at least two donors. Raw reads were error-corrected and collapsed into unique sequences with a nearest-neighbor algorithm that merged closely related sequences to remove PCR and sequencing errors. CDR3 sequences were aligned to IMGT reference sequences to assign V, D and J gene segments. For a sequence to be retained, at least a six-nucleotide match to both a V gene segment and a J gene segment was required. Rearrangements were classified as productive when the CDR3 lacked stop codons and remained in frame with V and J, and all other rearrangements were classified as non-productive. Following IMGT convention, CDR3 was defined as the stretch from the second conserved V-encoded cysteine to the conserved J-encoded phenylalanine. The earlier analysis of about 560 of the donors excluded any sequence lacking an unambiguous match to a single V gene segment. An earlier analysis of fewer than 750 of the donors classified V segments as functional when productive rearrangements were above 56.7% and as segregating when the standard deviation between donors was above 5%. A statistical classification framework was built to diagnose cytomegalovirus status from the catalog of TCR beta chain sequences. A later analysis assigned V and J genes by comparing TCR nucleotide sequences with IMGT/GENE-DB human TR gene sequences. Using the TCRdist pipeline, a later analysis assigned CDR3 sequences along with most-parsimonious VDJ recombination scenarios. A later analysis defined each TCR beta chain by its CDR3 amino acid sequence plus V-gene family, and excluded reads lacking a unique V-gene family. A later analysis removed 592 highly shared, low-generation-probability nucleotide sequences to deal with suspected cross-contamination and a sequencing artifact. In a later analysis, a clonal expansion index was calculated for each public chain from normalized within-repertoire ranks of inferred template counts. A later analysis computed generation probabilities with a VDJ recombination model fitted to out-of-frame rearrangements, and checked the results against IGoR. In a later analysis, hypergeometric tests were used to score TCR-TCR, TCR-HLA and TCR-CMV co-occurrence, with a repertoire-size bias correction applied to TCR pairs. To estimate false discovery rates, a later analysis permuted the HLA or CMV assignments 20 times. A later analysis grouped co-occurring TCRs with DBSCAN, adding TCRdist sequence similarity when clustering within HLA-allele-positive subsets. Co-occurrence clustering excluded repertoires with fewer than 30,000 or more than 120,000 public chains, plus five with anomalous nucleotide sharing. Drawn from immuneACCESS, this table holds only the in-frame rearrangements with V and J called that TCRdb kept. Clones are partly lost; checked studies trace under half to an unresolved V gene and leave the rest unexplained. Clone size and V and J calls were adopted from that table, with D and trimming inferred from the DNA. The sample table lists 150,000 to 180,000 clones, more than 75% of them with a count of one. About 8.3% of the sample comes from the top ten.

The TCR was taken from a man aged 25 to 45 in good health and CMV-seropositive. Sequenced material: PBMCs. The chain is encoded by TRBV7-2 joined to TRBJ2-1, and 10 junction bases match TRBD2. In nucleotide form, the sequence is TGTGCCAGCAGCTCTAGAACTAGCGGGAATCCCAATGAGCAGTTCTTC. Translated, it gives CASSSRTSGNPNEQFF.